The sequence of this T cell receptor (beta chain) was determined in a study of cytomegalovirus exposure and HLA in healthy donors. As for the study in general: Earlier findings included 90 million to 120 million unique TCR beta sequences obtained from 170 million or so T cells.

Primers for the PCR totalled 60 Vbeta and 13 Jbeta. Using immunoSEQ multiplex PCR, the repertoire was profiled, and TCRdb retains in-frame clones only, with some absent. The sample yields more than 80,000 clones, approximately 71% seen once. This clone was seen once. The specimen sequenced was PBMCs. This clonotype was obtained from a man in his fifties or sixties in good health and CMV-seronegative.

The DNA for the CDR3 is TGTGCCAGCCGAAGACAGGGGACGTATCAGCCCCAGCATTTT. Amino acid sequence: CASRRQGTYQPQHF. The chain joins TRBV6-1 to TRBJ1-5; TRBD1 aligns across 8 bases. V lost 8 bases to trimming and J lost 5 bases; unmatched junction nucleotides: 8. CDR1 is MNHNS, CDR2 SASEGT, per germline. CDR3 length: 14 amino acids.